This TCR beta chain was captured in a study of blood T cells in healthy people across ages. Study summary: Per two T cells, about one barcoded beta molecule was captured through template switching. The study's findings and limits: Whereas aged donors had fewer naive CD4+ cells, long-lived donors had more of them and higher diversity.

PBMCs were isolated at a quantity of at least 6.5 million per sample. This clonotype was detected a few times. Its cognate antigen is unknown. The CDR3 spans 14 residues. CDR1 is LGHDT, CDR2 YNNKEL, per germline (reference sequence). With 1 base removed from V and 2 bases from J, the gap between germline ends came to 7 bases. A J-beta primer mix and a sample-barcoded 5' primer were used in a second PCR of about 7 to 11 cycles. TCRdb re-derived calls from the 5' RACE reads in MiXCR, one entry per CDR3 protein. The data show 650,000 to 800,000 distinct CDR3 sequences, approximately 52% seen once. The sequence was collected from a woman aged 80 or over in good health. The specimen was blood. The J gene is TRBJ2-3, the V gene TRBV3-1; D remains unclear. The CDR3 nucleotides are TGTGCCAGCAGCCAAGTTGGAAACACAGATACGCAGTATTTT. Its protein product is CASSQVGNTDTQYF.